These T cell receptor beta chains were read from a single sample in a study of blood T cell repertoires in COVID-19. Method: immunoSEQ multiplex PCR; TCRdb's copy keeps in-frame clones and lacks some. The sample has under 450,000 clones, roughly 88% seen once; the top ten hold about 12%. What was sequenced was peripheral blood. All receptors come from a woman between 45 and 65 years old with COVID-19, enrolled during active disease. Each CDR3 is given with its conserved first and last residue. A D gene is named only where the DNA matches it firmly. Not all rows give a size; the values are once, few, many and, for expanded clones, a class.

j_gene | v_gene | d_gene | abundance | CDR3nt | CDR3aa
TRBJ2-4 | TRBV6-5 | TRBD1 | . | TGTGCCAGCAGCCCCGGGACAGGGTTCCTCATTCAGTACTTC | CASSPGTGFLIQYF
TRBJ1-2 | TRBV19 | . | . | TGTGCCAGTAGTATCCGCAGGAACTATGGCTACACCTTC | CASSIRRNYGYTF
TRBJ2-1 | TRBV13 | TRBD2 | . | TGTGCCAGTATTAAGGGAGGGGTAAGCTCCTACAATGAGCAGTTCTTC | CASIKGGVSSYNEQFF
TRBJ2-1 | TRBV2 | TRBD2 | . | TGTGCCAGCAGTGGAGACACTAGCGGGGGGGCCAATGAGCAGTTCTTC | CASSGDTSGGANEQFF
TRBJ2-3 | TRBV6-6 | TRBD2 | . | TGTGCCAGCAGTCGAACCCAACTAGCGGTTCACACAGATACGCAGTATTTT | CASSRTQLAVHTDTQYF
TRBJ1-2 | TRBV7-9 | . | . | TGTGCCAGCAGCGACGGGATGCGCGGTGGCTACACCTTC | CASSDGMRGGYTF
TRBJ2-5 | TRBV6-6 | . | few | TGTGCCAGCAGGGACACGGCTCAAGAGACCCAGTACTTC | CASRDTAQETQYF
TRBJ1-1 | TRBV7-2 | TRBD1 | . | TGTGCCAGCAGCTCTCGGACAGGGGAGAACACTGAAGCTTTCTTT | CASSSRTGENTEAFF
TRBJ1-5 | TRBV6-5 | . | once | TGTGCCAGCAGAGTAGGGGGGGGTGTCAATCAGCCCCAGCATTTT | CASRVGGGVNQPQHF
TRBJ1-5 | TRBV29-1 | TRBD1 | . | TGCAGCGTTGGACAGGGAGGTTGGCAGCCCCAGCATTTT | CSVGQGGWQPQHF
TRBJ1-1 | TRBV24-1 | . | few | TGTGCCACCAGTGGAGGGAACACTGAAGCTTTCTTT | CATSGGNTEAFF
TRBJ1-2 | TRBV6-5 | TRBD1 | . | TGTGCCAGCAGCTTGGACAGGGGGGACTATGGCTACACCTTC | CASSLDRGDYGYTF
TRBJ1-5 | TRBV29-1 | TRBD1 | . | TGCAGCGTGGGGGACAGATACAATCAGCCCCAGCATTTT | CSVGDRYNQPQHF
TRBJ1-1 | TRBV5-1 | . | . | TGCGCCAGCAGCTTGTGGTCCGGGGGGCCAACTGAAGCTTTCTTT | CASSLWSGGPTEAFF
TRBJ1-2 | TRBV29-1 | . | few | TGCAGCTTTGGGACACCTAACTATGGCTACACCTTC | CSFGTPNYGYTF
TRBJ2-3 | TRBV5-1 | . | . | TGCGCCAGCAGCTTGGTATCCTCGGGTGATGATACGCAGTATTTT | CASSLVSSGDDTQYF
TRBJ2-7 | TRBV5-1 | TRBD2 | many | TGCGCCAGCAGCTTGGAAAGACTAGCGGGGGGAAGCTCCTACGAGCAGTACTTC | CASSLERLAGGSSYEQYF
TRBJ1-4 | TRBV19 | . | . | TGTGCCAGTAAGTTGGGCAGCTCAACTAATGAAAAACTGTTTTTT | CASKLGSSTNEKLFF
TRBJ2-7 | TRBV4-2 | . | few | TGTGCCAGCAGCCAAGCGCTTCACGGCGGCGAGCAGTACTTC | CASSQALHGGEQYF
TRBJ1-4 | TRBV19 | . | . | TGTGCCAGTAGTTGGGACTCTGAAAAACTGTTTTTT | CASSWDSEKLFF
TRBJ1-5 | TRBV2 | TRBD1 | . | TGTGCCAGCAGGGGACAGGAGGCCAGCAATCAGCCCCAGCATTTT | CASRGQEASNQPQHF
TRBJ1-2 | TRBV6-2/TRBV6-3 | . | . | TGTGCCAGCAGTTTGTTTATAAGGGGATATGGCTACACCTTC | CASSLFIRGYGYTF
TRBJ2-1 | TRBV25-1 | TRBD2 | . | TGTGCCAGCAGTGAATGGCGGGGGGAATCCTACAATGAGCAGTTCTTC | CASSEWRGESYNEQFF
TRBJ2-1 | TRBV29-1 | . | . | TGCAGCGCTTGTTTTATCGGGCAGGGGAGCAATGAGCAGTTCTTC | CSACFIGQGSNEQFF
TRBJ1-1 | TRBV6-1 | . | . | TGTGCCAGCAGTGAATGGGTTCGGGGGGCCGGAACTGAAGCTTTCTTT | CASSEWVRGAGTEAFF
TRBJ2-1 | TRBV11-3 | . | . | TGTGCCAGCAGCCCCCGAGCGAGTTCGGGAGAGCAGTTCTTC | CASSPRASSGEQFF
TRBJ2-7 | TRBV30 | . | . | TGTGCCTGGGCGCGAGGGGGAAGCTCCTACGAGCAGTACTTC | CAWARGGSSYEQYF
TRBJ1-5 | TRBV19 | . | . | TGTGCCAGTAGTGAGGGTGGTCCCCCTCAGCCCCAGCATTTT | CASSEGGPPQPQHF
TRBJ1-2 | TRBV12-3/TRBV12-4 | . | . | TGTGCCAGCAGCTTCACAGCTAACTATGGCTACACCTTC | CASSFTANYGYTF
TRBJ2-1 | TRBV4-2 | TRBD2 | . | TGTGCCAGCAGCCAAGATAGGATCGGGGGGGGCCGGGAGCAGTTCTTC | CASSQDRIGGGREQFF
TRBJ1-4 | TRBV18 | TRBD1 | . | TGTGCCAGCTCACCCCGAAGGACAGGGAGGGAGGCCGCAACTAATGAAAAACTGTTTTTT | CASSPRRTGREAATNEKLFF
TRBJ2-2 | TRBV10-3 | TRBD2 | . | TGTGCCATCAGTGAGTCATCGGGGGGGACCGGGGAGCTGTTTTTT | CAISESSGGTGELFF
TRBJ2-7 | TRBV13 | . | . | TGTGCCAGCAGCTTAGCCAGCTCCTACGAGCAGTACTTC | CASSLASSYEQYF
TRBJ1-2 | TRBV19 | TRBD1 | . | TGTGCCAGTAGTTCCCGACCCGGGACAGGGGCTCTTGGCTACACCTTC | CASSSRPGTGALGYTF
TRBJ2-1 | TRBV2 | . | . | TGTGCCAGCACCCGAAGAGGAGGGGCTAGGGATGAGCAGTTCTTC | CASTRRGGARDEQFF
TRBJ1-3 | TRBV12-3/TRBV12-4 | TRBD1 | . | TGTGCCAGCAGTCCGGGACAGGGCTACACCATATATTTT | CASSPGQGYTIYF
TRBJ1-2 | TRBV6-5 | . | many | TGTGCCAGCAGCGACAGCACAGGAAGTAGGGGCTACACCTTC | CASSDSTGSRGYTF
TRBJ2-7 | TRBV11-2 | . | . | TGTGCCAGCAGCTTAGGTTGGGACACTTCCTACGAGCAGTACTTC | CASSLGWDTSYEQYF
TRBJ1-2 | TRBV6-6 | . | . | TGTGCCAGCACCCCGGACAGCTATGGCTACACCTTC | CASTPDSYGYTF
TRBJ1-1 | TRBV11-2 | TRBD1 | . | TGTGCCAGCAGCCGCCTTCGAGGGACAGGGTATGCTGAAGCTTTCTTT | CASSRLRGTGYAEAFF
TRBJ2-1 | TRBV20-1 | . | . | TGCAGTGCTAGACTCGGGGGGCAGTTCTTC | CSARLGGQFF
TRBJ1-4 | TRBV2 | . | . | TGTGCCAGCAGCTTACAGGAAAAACTGTTTTTT | CASSLQEKLFF
TRBJ1-5 | TRBV21-1 | . | . | TGTGCCAGCAGCAAATGTTGCAGGAGGAAATATAGCAATCAGCCCCAGCATTTT | CASSKCCRRKYSNQPQHF
TRBJ2-7 | TRBV11-1 | . | . | TGTGCCAGCAGCTCGCCAGGGCACGAGCAGTACTTC | CASSSPGHEQYF
TRBJ2-7 | TRBV27 | TRBD2 | . | TGTGCCAGCAGTCCCTCTGGCGGGGGCTCCTACGAGCAGTACTTC | CASSPSGGGSYEQYF
TRBJ1-1 | TRBV6-5 | TRBD1 | . | TGTGCCAGCAGTTTAACAGGGGACATCAACACTGAAGCTTTCTTT | CASSLTGDINTEAFF
TRBJ1-1 | TRBV27 | TRBD1 | . | TGTGCCAGCAGTTTATTGGGACAGAAGACTGAAGCTTTCTTT | CASSLLGQKTEAFF
TRBJ2-3 | TRBV6-4 | TRBD2 | . | TGTGCCAGCTCAGCGGGGGCCGCCACAGATACGCAGTATTTT | CASSAGAATDTQYF
TRBJ2-7 | TRBV10-3 | . | . | TGTGCCACCTGGGACTCACTGGGAGAGCAGTACTTC | CATWDSLGEQYF
TRBJ1-2 | TRBV6-5 | . | . | TGTGCCAGCAGAGCGACGGGATTATTTGGCGGCTACACCTTC | CASRATGLFGGYTF
TRBJ1-1 | TRBV6-1 | . | . | TGTGCCAGCAGTGAAGTGGGACACTCGAACACTGAAGCTTTCTTT | CASSEVGHSNTEAFF
TRBJ1-2 | TRBV28 | TRBD1 | . | TGTGCCAGCAGTTCGGACAGGGGAAGGGGCTACACCTTC | CASSSDRGRGYTF
TRBJ1-3 | TRBV6-2/TRBV6-3 | . | . | TGTGCCAGCAGTTACGGCCAGGGCCTCGGCGACACCATATATTTT | CASSYGQGLGDTIYF
TRBJ1-4 | TRBV6-5 | TRBD1 | . | TGTGCCAGCAGTAGACAGGGGGGAGATCGGGAAAAACTGTTTTTT | CASSRQGGDREKLFF